Shown below are 31 T cell receptor beta chains from a single sample sequenced in a study of cytomegalovirus exposure and HLA in healthy donors (dated by TCRdb to 2016 to 2017). The library was produced with the immunoSEQ multiplex PCR assay. For the multiplex PCR, a mixture combining 60 forward primers for TCR Vbeta segments and 13 reverse primers for TCR Jbeta segments was used. This immuneACCESS table, as held by TCRdb, lists in-frame sequences with V and J called but not all clones. Of the missing ones, under half trace to an unresolved V gene in checked studies; the others have no known cause. Recorded for this sample are around 150,000 clones; around 72% of them occurred a single time. The top ten constitute 2.1% of the sample. Sequenced material: PBMCs. The receptors were gathered from a man in his forties or fifties in good health and CMV-seronegative.

The gene calls are TRBV5-8 and TRBJ2-3; unclear D gene. Trimming shortened V by 4 bases and J by 1 base, and 10 bases separated the two germline ends. The germline V gene has CDR1 SGHTS and CDR2 YDEGEE. The CDR3 has 14 amino acids. The CDR3 DNA follows: TGTGCCAGCAGCGGGCGTATGGGCACAGATACGCAGTATTTT. It encodes CASSGRMGTDTQYF.

The chain combines TRBV6-5 with TRBJ1-4; TRBD1 matches 10 bases. CDR1 and CDR2 from the germline V gene are MNHEY and SVGAGI. The CDR3 totals 14 residues. Trimming removed 6 bases from V and 8 bases from J; junction bases left unmatched: 6. The CDR3 sequence is CASRRQGAGEKLFF. As DNA, the CDR3 is TGTGCCAGCAGGAGACAGGGGGCGGGGGAAAAACTGTTTTTT.

DNA of the CDR3: TGCAGCGTGGAGACAGGGGGATCGAACATTCAGTACTTC. This sequence encodes CSVETGGSNIQYF. The chain has TRBV29-1 and TRBJ2-4; 9 bases map to TRBD1. CDR1 is SQVTM, CDR2 ANQGSEA, per germline. The CDR3 covers 13 residues. V shed 6 bases, J shed 7 bases, and the junction held 7 bases outside the gene matches.

This clone has a handful of counts. The rearrangement links TRBV18 to TRBJ1-1, with 12 bases fitting TRBD1. V shed 3 bases, J shed 11 bases, and the junction held 10 bases outside the gene matches. Germline loops: CDR1 KGHSH, CDR2 LQKENI. CDR3 length equals 15 residues. CDR3 DNA: TGTGCCAGCTCACCCACCGGGACAGGGGGCCGTTTGGCTTTCTTT. It translates to CASSPTGTGGRLAFF.

This clone was observed a few times. The rearrangement links TRBV2 to TRBJ1-5; 11 bases fit TRBD1. The trim removed 4 bases at V and 8 bases at J, leaving 4 bases unmatched. CDR3 length equals 14 residues. The germline gives CDR1 SNHLY, CDR2 FYNNEI. The CDR3 reads CASSVRDRGEPQHF. Written as DNA, the CDR3 is TGTGCCAGCAGTGTCCGGGACAGGGGGGAGCCCCAGCATTTT.

The chain is built from TRBV7-8 and TRBJ2-3; possible D gene TRBD2, 6 bases. V lost 5 bases and J 0 bases, leaving 12 bases between the germline ends. The CDR3 extends over 15 amino acids. Germline V gene data show CDR1 as SGHVS and CDR2 as FQNEAQ. The CDR3 here is CASSPSSVSTDTQYF. The CDR3 DNA sequence: TGTGCCAGCAGCCCCTCTAGCGTTAGCACAGATACGCAGTATTTT. Full variable domain (remainder filled in from reference TRBV7-8 and TRBJ2-3): GAGVSQSPRYKVAKRGQDVALRCDPISGHVSLFWYQQALGQGPEFLTYFQNEAQLDKSGLPSDRFFAERPEGSVSTLKIQRTQQEDSAVYLCASSPSSVSTDTQYFGPGTRLTVL.

This chain uses TRBV4-2 with TRBJ2-1, with D possibly being TRBD1 (6 bases). Germline values: CDR1 LGHNA, CDR2 YNFKEQ. Trimming took off 2 bases at V and 9 bases at J, with 14 bases between the two ends. The CDR3 extends over 14 amino acids. The CDR3 region is CASSQNLRGGEQFF. CDR3 nucleotides: TGTGCCAGCAGCCAAAACCTCAGGGGCGGTGAGCAGTTCTTC.

As regards this clone: One end of the junction fails to match germline, which may point to a read error. The rearrangement links TRBV6-5 to TRBJ1-4; the D gene is possibly TRBD1 (6 bases). Germline CDR1 and CDR2: MNHEY and SVGAGI. This CDR3 has 13 residues. The DNA of the CDR3 is TGTGCCAGCAGTTATAATCGTTTGGCAGGGGAGATTTTT. It codes for CASSYNRLAGEIF.

V gene TRBV5-1 combines with J gene TRBJ2-7; D not certain. The CDR3 length is 15 residues. V was pared by 3 bases and J by 3 bases, with 16 bases between. Germline CDR1 is SGHRS and CDR2 is YFSETQ. CDR3 in amino acids: CASSSASEMVYEQYF. The CDR3 DNA follows: TGCGCCAGCAGCTCGGCAAGCGAAATGGTCTACGAGCAGTACTTC. The entire variable domain, with the rest obtained from reference TRBV5-1 and TRBJ2-7, is as follows: KAGVTQTPRYLIKTRGQQVTLSCSPISGHRSVSWYQQTPGQGLQFLFEYFSETQRNKGNFPGRFSGRQFSNSRSEMNVSTLELGDSALYLCASSSASEMVYEQYFGPGTRLTVT.

The chain links TRBV28 to TRBJ2-7; D not resolved. In germline, CDR1 is MDHEN, CDR2 SYDVKM. CDR3 length: 14 amino acids. The ends were cut back, 8 bases at V and 2 bases at J, with 16 bases in the middle. The CDR3 is CASCPGGYPYEQYF. The CDR3 DNA is TGTGCCAGCTGCCCAGGTGGATACCCCTACGAGCAGTACTTC.

The J gene is TRBJ1-2, the V gene TRBV7-9, with D possibly TRBD1 on 6 matching bases. V was trimmed by 4 bases and J by 7 bases, leaving 22 bases between them. Germline loops: CDR1 SEHNR, CDR2 FQNEAQ (reference sequence). The CDR3 length is 16 residues. The CDR3 region is CASSYPQAGDGRGYTF. In DNA, the CDR3 is TGTGCCAGCAGCTACCCTCAGGCAGGGGACGGCCGTGGCTACACCTTC.

V usage is TRBV4-3 and J usage is TRBJ2-5, with TRBD2 matching 9 bases. The CDR3 runs 17 residues. Trimming removed 0 bases from V and 1 base from J; junction bases left unmatched: 6. Germline V gene data show CDR1 as LGHNA and CDR2 as YSLEER. The CDR3 loop reads CASSQDIPSGVQETQYF. Written as DNA, the CDR3 is TGCGCCAGCAGCCAAGATATCCCTAGCGGGGTCCAAGAGACCCAGTACTTC.

The rearrangement joins TRBV5-1 to TRBJ1-1, with TRBD1 identical over 7 bases. This CDR3 spans 14 amino acids. Trimming cost V 4 bases and J 0 bases; bases outside gene matches: 3. Germline loops: CDR1 SGHRS, CDR2 YFSETQ. CDR3 nucleotide sequence: TGCGCCAGCAGCGCGGGACAGTTGAACACTGAAGCTTTCTTT. Its protein is CASSAGQLNTEAFF. Variable domain in full (rest from reference TRBV5-1 and TRBJ1-1): KAGVTQTPRYLIKTRGQQVTLSCSPISGHRSVSWYQQTPGQGLQFLFEYFSETQRNKGNFPGRFSGRQFSNSRSEMNVSTLELGDSALYLCASSAGQLNTEAFFGQGTRLTVV.

The chain combines TRBV19 with TRBJ2-2, with 8 bases lining up with TRBD1. V shed 7 bases, J shed 3 bases, and the junction held 4 bases outside the gene matches. CDR1 is LNHDA and CDR2 is SQIVND in the germline V gene (reference sequence). The CDR3 has 14 amino acids. CDR3 nucleotide sequence: TGTGCCAGTAATGACAGGGGTCACACCGGGGAGCTGTTTTTT. This sequence encodes CASNDRGHTGELFF.

The chain joins TRBV7-6 to TRBJ2-2, with D possibly TRBD2 on 5 matching bases. The CDR3 extends over 15 amino acids. Germline V gives CDR1 SGHVS, CDR2 FNYEAQ. V was trimmed by 5 bases and J by 3 bases, leaving 13 bases between them. In DNA, the CDR3 is TGTGCCAGCAGCCTAACTAGAGGAGACACCGGGGAGCTGTTTTTT. Its translation is CASSLTRGDTGELFF.

The rearrangement uses TRBV5-1 and TRBJ2-1, with 11 bases that match TRBD2. V was clipped by 5 bases and J by 5 bases; unmatched bases: 6. The CDR3 contains 15 residues. Per the germline V gene, CDR1 is SGHRS and CDR2 is YFSETQ. CDR3 residues: CASRRGTSGDNEQFF. CDR3 bases: TGCGCCAGCAGACGAGGGACTAGCGGAGACAATGAGCAGTTCTTC. The variable domain in full, with the rest retrieved from reference TRBV5-1 and TRBJ2-1, is KAGVTQTPRYLIKTRGQQVTLSCSPISGHRSVSWYQQTPGQGLQFLFEYFSETQRNKGNFPGRFSGRQFSNSRSEMNVSTLELGDSALYLCASRRGTSGDNEQFFGPGTRLTVL.

The chain employs TRBV6-6 and TRBJ2-5; a possible D gene is TRBD2 (5 bases). The CDR3 has 12 amino acids. The germline gives CDR1 MNHNY, CDR2 SVGAGI (reference sequence). V lost 6 bases and J 5 bases, leaving 10 bases between the germline ends. The CDR3 reads CASSGLSETQYF. CDR3 in DNA: TGTGCCAGCAGCGGACTGAGTGAGACCCAGTACTTC.

The chain has TRBV12-5 and TRBJ1-1; D perhaps matches TRBD1 (6 bases). Trimming took off 5 bases at V and 6 bases at J, with 13 bases between the two ends. The CDR3 runs to 13 residues. Looked up from germline, CDR1 is LGHNT and CDR2 is FRNRAP. The CDR3 DNA reads as TGTGCTAGTGGTATGGACAGTAAATCTGAAGCTTTCTTT. It codes for CASGMDSKSEAFF.

This rearrangement joins TRBV15 to TRBJ2-5; maybe TRBD1 (6 bases). Germline V gene data show CDR1 as LNHNV and CDR2 as YYDKDF (reference sequence). V gave up 4 bases and J gave up 1 base, with 10 bases separating them. This CDR3 is 14 amino acids long. As DNA, the CDR3 is TGTGCCACCAGCACCCCGGACAGCCAAGAGACCCAGTACTTC. Residues: CATSTPDSQETQYF.

This chain uses TRBV5-1 with TRBJ1-3, with a possible D match to TRBD1 (5 bases). Deletions cut 1 base from V and 1 base from J, with 12 bases between. CDR1 SGHRS and CDR2 YFSETQ come from the germline V gene. The CDR3 is 16 amino acids. The CDR3 region has the DNA TGCGCCAGCAGCTTGAATATCGGGGGATCTGGAAACACCATATATTTT. It specifies CASSLNIGGSGNTIYF.

The chain employs TRBV23-1 and TRBJ1-1; no clear D gene. TRBV23-1 is filed as an ORF, its function uncertain. The CDR3 consists of 9 residues. The CDR3 nucleotides read TGCGTCCCACTCTCTGAAGCTTTCTTT. Translation gives CVPLSEAFF.

A note on this clone: The sample contains more than one DNA sequence encoding this CDR3. The chain carries TRBV9 and TRBJ2-3; maybe TRBD1 (5 bases). V dropped 0 bases and J dropped 0 bases, with 11 bases sitting between them. Germline V gene data show CDR1 as SGDLS and CDR2 as YYNGEE. The CDR3 loop spans 16 amino acids. CDR3 sequence (DNA): TGTGCCAGCAGCGTAGGGGGCGGAGTTAGCACAGATACGCAGTATTTT. Protein sequence: CASSVGGGVSTDTQYF.

The chain carries TRBV7-9 and TRBJ1-4; D remains unclear. V was clipped by 7 bases and J by 8 bases, with 11 bases between them. The length of the CDR3 is 12 residues. Germline loops: CDR1 SEHNR, CDR2 FQNEAQ (reference sequence). CDR3 protein: CASNTVPEKLFF. The CDR3 bases are TGTGCCAGCAACACCGTTCCCGAAAAACTGTTTTTT.

The chain uses TRBV9 and TRBJ2-1, with D perhaps matching TRBD1 (6 bases). This CDR3 has 17 amino acids. The V end was cut by 5 bases, the J end by 4 bases, with 22 bases between. Germline assignment: CDR1 SGDLS and CDR2 YYNGEE. The CDR3 region has the DNA TGTGCCAGCAGTCACTTGGAGCAGGGGTTGCAGTACAATGAGCAGTTCTTC. This encodes CASSHLEQGLQYNEQFF.

V is TRBV6-5 and J is TRBJ2-3; possible D gene TRBD2, 5 bases. Trimming left V 6 bases short and J 2 bases short, with 9 bases between. Per the germline V gene, CDR1 is MNHEY and CDR2 is SVGAGI. The CDR3 extends over 13 amino acids. The CDR3 protein is CASSRGPTDTQYF. The CDR3 coding sequence is TGTGCCAGCAGCCGGGGTCCCACAGATACGCAGTATTTT.

The chain recombines TRBV15 with TRBJ2-7, with TRBD1 matching over 9 bases. The V segment lost 1 base and the J segment 5 bases; nucleotides outside the gene matches: 15. The germline CDR1 and CDR2 sequences are LNHNV and YYDKDF (reference sequence). The CDR3 contains 18 residues. The CDR3 DNA is TGTGCCACCAGCAGAGGGGGTAGGACAGGGGCCGCCCCTAACGAGCAGTACTTC. Its translation is CATSRGGRTGAAPNEQYF.

The V call is TRBV20-1, the J call TRBJ2-7; D unclear. Per germline, CDR1 DFQATT and CDR2 SNEGSKA (reference sequence). V was clipped by 3 bases and J by 3 bases, with 6 bases between them. The CDR3 contains 11 residues. CDR3 residues: CSASRVYEQYF. In DNA, the CDR3 is TGCAGTGCTAGTCGGGTCTACGAGCAGTACTTC.

Only one count was recorded for this clone. The genes are TRBV6-5 and TRBJ2-7, with D perhaps TRBD1 (5 bases). V was clipped by 5 bases and J by 4 bases, with 12 bases between them. Looked up from germline, CDR1 is MNHEY and CDR2 is SVGAGI. CDR3 size: 13 residues. CDR3 protein: CASSRGAAYEQYF. In nucleotides, the CDR3 is TGTGCCAGCAGTAGGGGTGCGGCTTACGAGCAGTACTTC.

The chain recombines TRBV2 with TRBJ2-1; D gene unclear. The CDR3 spans 13 residues. Trimming cost V 7 bases and J 8 bases, with 15 bases left between them. Germline V gives CDR1 SNHLY, CDR2 FYNNEI. The CDR3: CASTPIRVHEQFF. The CDR3 DNA reads TGTGCCAGCACCCCAATACGGGTTCATGAGCAGTTCTTC.

The chain has TRBV5-1 and TRBJ1-1; 8 nucleotides line up with TRBD1. This CDR3 spans 16 amino acids. The V gene's germline CDR1 is SGHRS and CDR2 YFSETQ. The trim removed 1 base at V and 1 base at J, leaving 6 bases unmatched. CDR3 bases: TGCGCCAGCAGCTTGTACAGGGGGTACTCGAACACTGAAGCTTTCTTT. Amino acids: CASSLYRGYSNTEAFF.

The chain employs TRBV6-6 and TRBJ1-2, with D perhaps TRBD1 (5 bases). The V gene's germline CDR1 is MNHNY and CDR2 SVGAGI (reference sequence). The CDR3 totals 11 residues. Trimming took 6 bases from V and 8 from J, leaving 10 bases between them. The CDR3 loop reads CASRWGEGYTF. DNA of the CDR3: TGTGCCAGCAGGTGGGGGGAAGGCTACACCTTC.